The 11 T cell receptor beta chains below all came from one sample that was sequenced in a study of PD-1 blockade in classical Hodgkin lymphoma (dated by TCRdb to the early 2020s). Read against the paper, the sample's time point label means: cycle 1 day 1 (C1D1), immediately before nivolumab initiation. Every trial patient had relapsed after autologous stem cell transplantation, and cohorts A, B and C differed in prior brentuximab vedotin exposure. Library preparation used the immunoSEQ multiplex PCR assay. TCRdb retrieved this table from immuneACCESS and kept in-frame rearrangements only. Not all clones are present; in checked studies, unresolved V genes account for under half, and no reason is known for the remainder. The sample table holds 75,000 to 100,000 clones, of which over 80% were seen once. The top ten clonotypes cover 12% of the sample. The material was peripheral blood mononuclear cells (PBMCs), obtained at baseline. All receptors come from a human donor with classical Hodgkin lymphoma.

This sequence joins TRBV5-1 and TRBJ2-1; 8 positions match TRBD2. This CDR3 has 19 residues. The ends lost 5 bases at V and 0 bases at J; junction bases unmatched: 16. Germline values: CDR1 SGHRS, CDR2 YFSETQ. CDR3: CASRAGTSSPLSSYNEQFF. CDR3 nucleotide sequence: TGCGCCAGCAGGGCCGGGACTAGTTCTCCGTTAAGCTCCTACAATGAGCAGTTCTTC.

The chain is built from TRBV19 and TRBJ2-4; D possibly matches TRBD1 or TRBD2 (5 bases each). This CDR3 region has 17 residues. The germline V gene has CDR1 LNHDA and CDR2 SQIVND (reference sequence). The V and J ends lost 2 bases and 5 bases respectively, with 19 bases between them. CDR3 nucleotide sequence: TGTGCCAGTAGTATATTACCCGGGACCGTCGCCCAAAACATTCAGTACTTC. Encoded protein: CASSILPGTVAQNIQYF. The complete variable domain, with remaining parts taken from reference TRBV19 and TRBJ2-4, reads DGGITQSPKYLFRKEGQNVTLSCEQNLNHDAMYWYRQDPGQGLRLIYYSQIVNDFQKGDIAEGYSVSREKKESFPLTVTSAQKNPTAFYLCASSILPGTVAQNIQYFGAGTRLSVL.

The CDR3 region is CAISPGLAGEGDTQYF. The CDR3 DNA follows: TGTGCCATCAGCCCGGGACTAGCGGGAGAGGGTGATACGCAGTATTTT. This sequence joins TRBV10-3 and TRBJ2-3, with TRBD2 matching over 14 bases. Germline CDR1 ENHRY, CDR2 SYGVKD. V lost 6 bases to trimming and J lost 6 bases; unmatched junction nucleotides: 8. The CDR3 spans 16 residues.

This clone has a single count. The chain is built from TRBV2 and TRBJ2-3, with 8 bases fitting TRBD2. The CDR3 has 14 residues. V shed 5 bases and J 7 bases; nucleotides not matched to a gene: 8. The V gene's germline CDR1 is SNHLY and CDR2 FYNNEI. In DNA form, the CDR3 reads TGTGCCAGCAGTTTACGGGAGGGGCCGAATACGCAGTATTTT. Translating it yields CASSLREGPNTQYF.

This clone has a count of ten or more. The chain recombines TRBV4-2 with TRBJ2-3; no clear D. Between the trimmed V and J ends, which lost 5 bases and 2 bases, there was a span of 8 bases. The length of the CDR3 is 13 residues. CDR1 is LGHNA and CDR2 is YNFKEQ in the germline V gene. CDR3 amino acids: CASSTDPTDTQYF. As DNA, the CDR3 is TGTGCCAGCAGCACTGACCCCACAGATACGCAGTATTTT.

This chain joins TRBV5-1 and TRBJ2-1; D is perhaps TRBD1 or TRBD2 (5 bases each). The CDR3 has 13 amino acids. Trimming took 4 bases from V and 6 from J, leaving 11 bases between them. Per germline, CDR1 SGHRS and CDR2 YFSETQ. The CDR3, as DNA: TGCGCCAGCAGCCCGGGACGTCGCAATGAGCAGTTCTTC. Its protein is CASSPGRRNEQFF.

About this clone: The same CDR3 arises from other DNA sequences in this sample as well. The chain joins TRBV5-4 to TRBJ1-2; 8 bases agree with TRBD1. Losses at the gene ends were 4 bases for V and 7 bases for J; bases not matched to a gene: 6. This CDR3 is 13 amino acids long. The germline V gene has CDR1 SGHNT and CDR2 YYREEE (reference sequence). The CDR3 DNA follows: TGTGCCAGCAGCACCGACAGGGGTCGTGGCTACACCTTC. Its translation is CASSTDRGRGYTF.

The rearrangement uses TRBV2 and TRBJ2-5; D might be TRBD1 (7 bases). Germline-derived CDR1 and CDR2 are SNHLY and FYNNEI. CDR3 length: 18 residues. The V end was cut by 6 bases, the J end by 2 bases, with 25 bases between. CDR3 in DNA: TGTGCCAGCAGGAAAAACAGGGGCCTTTCGGGGGCTCAAGAGACCCAGTACTTC. Its protein product is CASRKNRGLSGAQETQYF.

The V and J genes are TRBV29-1 and TRBJ2-1, with 7 bases aligning to TRBD2. V was clipped by 7 bases and J by 5 bases; unmatched bases: 11. Germline V gene sequence: CDR1 SQVTM, CDR2 ANQGSEA. This CDR3 has 14 residues. CDR3 nucleotides: TGCAGCGCAGCGGGAAGGGGAAGGCACAATGAGCAGTTCTTC. Translation gives CSAAGRGRHNEQFF.

The chain combines TRBV4-2 with TRBJ1-3; 9 bases line up with TRBD1. The CDR3 runs to 14 residues. Germline V CDR1 and CDR2: LGHNA, YNFKEQ. Trimming removed 4 bases from V and 8 bases from J; junction bases left unmatched: 6. The CDR3, as DNA: TGTGCCAGCAGCCCCGGGGACAGGGATGACACCATATATTTT. It specifies CASSPGDRDDTIYF.

This sequence joins TRBV7-3 and TRBJ2-1; D is unresolved. The germline V and J ends were trimmed by 3 bases and 2 bases, with 5 bases remaining between them. CDR1 SGHTA and CDR2 FQGTGA come from the germline V gene. This CDR3 has 13 amino acids. The CDR3 DNA is TGTGCCAGCAGCTTCGCGCCCTACAATGAGCAGTTCTTC. It codes for CASSFAPYNEQFF.